This T cell receptor (beta chain) was sequenced in a study of shared clonotypes between healthy human individuals. Assay used: immunoSEQ multiplex PCR; TCRdb lists only in-frame clones, some missing. This repertoire shows about 1,800,000 clones, approximately 94% found once; its top ten account for approximately 1%. Terminally differentiated effector memory CD45RA+ cells were excluded by CCR7 positive selection of CD45RO-negative cells. The sequence derives from a man between 18 and 29 years old in good health. Sequencing used naive CD8+ T cells sorted from blood.

CDR3 sequence: CASSFYSGTFEQYF. CDR3 nucleotides: TGTGCCAGCAGCTTTTATAGCGGGACGTTCGAGCAGTACTTC. The chain joins TRBV7-9 to TRBJ2-7; 8 nucleotides line up with TRBD2. Germline CDR1 and CDR2: SEHNR and FQNEAQ (reference sequence). V was clipped by 3 bases and J by 6 bases; unmatched bases: 7. CDR3 size: 14 residues. The full variable domain, in which reference TRBV7-9 and TRBJ2-7 provide the parts outside the CDR3, is DTGVSQNPRHKITKRGQNVTFRCDPISEHNRLYWYRQTLGQGPEFLTYFQNEAQLEKSRLLSDRFSAERPKGSFSTLEIQRTEQGDSAMYLCASSFYSGTFEQYFGPGTRLTVT.